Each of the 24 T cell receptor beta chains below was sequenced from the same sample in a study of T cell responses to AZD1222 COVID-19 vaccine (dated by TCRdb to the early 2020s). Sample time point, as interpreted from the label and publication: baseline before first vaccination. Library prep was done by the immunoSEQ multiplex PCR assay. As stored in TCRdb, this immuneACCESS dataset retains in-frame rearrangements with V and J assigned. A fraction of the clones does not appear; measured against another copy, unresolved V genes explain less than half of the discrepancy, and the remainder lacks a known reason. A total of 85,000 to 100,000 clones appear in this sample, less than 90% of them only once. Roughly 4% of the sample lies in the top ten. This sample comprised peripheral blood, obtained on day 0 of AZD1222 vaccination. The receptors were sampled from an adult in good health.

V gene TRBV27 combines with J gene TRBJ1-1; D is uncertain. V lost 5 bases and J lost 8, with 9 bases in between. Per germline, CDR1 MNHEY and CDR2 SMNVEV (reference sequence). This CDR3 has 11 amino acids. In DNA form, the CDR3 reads TGTGCCAGCAGTGCCGGATCGGAAGCTTTCTTT. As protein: CASSAGSEAFF.

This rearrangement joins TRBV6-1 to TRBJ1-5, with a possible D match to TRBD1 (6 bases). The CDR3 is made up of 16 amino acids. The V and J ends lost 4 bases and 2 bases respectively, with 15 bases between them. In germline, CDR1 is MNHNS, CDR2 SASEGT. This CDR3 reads CASSGITGFGNQPQHF. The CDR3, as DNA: TGTGCCAGCAGTGGGATAACAGGGTTCGGCAATCAGCCCCAGCATTTT.

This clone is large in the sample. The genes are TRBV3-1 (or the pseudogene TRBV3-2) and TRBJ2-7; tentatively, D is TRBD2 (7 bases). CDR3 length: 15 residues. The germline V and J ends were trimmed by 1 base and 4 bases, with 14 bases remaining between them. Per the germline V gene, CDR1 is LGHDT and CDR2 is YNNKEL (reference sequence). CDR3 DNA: TGTGCCAGCAGCCAAGTTTGGGGGGGCGGATACGAGCAGTACTTC. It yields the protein CASSQVWGGGYEQYF.

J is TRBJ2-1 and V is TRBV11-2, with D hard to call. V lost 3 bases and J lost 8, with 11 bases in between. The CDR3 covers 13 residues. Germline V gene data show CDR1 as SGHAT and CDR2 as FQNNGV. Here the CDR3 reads CASSLIQKDEQFF. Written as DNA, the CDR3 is TGTGCCAGCAGCTTGATCCAGAAGGATGAGCAGTTCTTC.

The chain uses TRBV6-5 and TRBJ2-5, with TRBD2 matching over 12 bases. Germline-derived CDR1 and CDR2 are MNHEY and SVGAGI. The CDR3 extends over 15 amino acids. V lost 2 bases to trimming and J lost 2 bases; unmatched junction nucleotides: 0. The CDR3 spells CASSYGTSGQETQYF. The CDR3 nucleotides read TGTGCCAGCAGTTACGGGACTAGCGGGCAAGAGACCCAGTACTTC.

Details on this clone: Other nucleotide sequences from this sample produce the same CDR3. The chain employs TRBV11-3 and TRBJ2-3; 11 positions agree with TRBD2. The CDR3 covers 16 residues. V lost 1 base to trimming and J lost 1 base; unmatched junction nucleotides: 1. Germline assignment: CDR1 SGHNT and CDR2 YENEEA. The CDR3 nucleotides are TGTGCCAGCAGCTTAGGGACTAGCGGGCGCACAGATACGCAGTATTTT. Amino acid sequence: CASSLGTSGRTDTQYF.

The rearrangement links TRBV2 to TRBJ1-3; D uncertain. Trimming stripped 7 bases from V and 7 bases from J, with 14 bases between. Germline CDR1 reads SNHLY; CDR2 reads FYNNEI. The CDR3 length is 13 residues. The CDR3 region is CASKGGVGNTIYF. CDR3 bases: TGTGCCAGCAAGGGTGGAGTGGGTAACACCATATATTTT.

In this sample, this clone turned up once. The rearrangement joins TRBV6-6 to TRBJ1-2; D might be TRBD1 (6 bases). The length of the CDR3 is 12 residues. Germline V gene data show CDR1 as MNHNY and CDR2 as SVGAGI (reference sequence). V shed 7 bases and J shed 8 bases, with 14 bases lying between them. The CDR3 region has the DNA TGTGCCAGCACCCGACAGGAGAGGGGCTACACCTTC. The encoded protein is CASTRQERGYTF.

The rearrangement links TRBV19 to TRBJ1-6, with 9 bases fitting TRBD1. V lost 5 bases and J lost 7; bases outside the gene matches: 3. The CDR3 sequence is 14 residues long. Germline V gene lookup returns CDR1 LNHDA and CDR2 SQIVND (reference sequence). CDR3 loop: CASSPGQGNSPLHF. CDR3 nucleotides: TGTGCCAGTAGTCCGGGACAGGGAAATTCACCCCTCCACTTT.

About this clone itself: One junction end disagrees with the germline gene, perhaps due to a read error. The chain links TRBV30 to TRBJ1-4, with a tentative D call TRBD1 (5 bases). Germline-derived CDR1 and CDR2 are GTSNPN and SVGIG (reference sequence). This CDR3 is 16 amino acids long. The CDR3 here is CAWSATWGTTTEKLFF. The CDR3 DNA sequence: TGTGCCTGGAGTGCCACGTGGGGGACTACTACTGAAAAACTGTTTTTT.

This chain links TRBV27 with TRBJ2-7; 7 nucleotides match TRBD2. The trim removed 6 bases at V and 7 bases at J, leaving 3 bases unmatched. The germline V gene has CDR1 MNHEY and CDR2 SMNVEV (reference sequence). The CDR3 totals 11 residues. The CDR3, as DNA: TGTGCCAGCAGATGGGGGGGAGAGCAGTACTTC. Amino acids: CASRWGGEQYF.

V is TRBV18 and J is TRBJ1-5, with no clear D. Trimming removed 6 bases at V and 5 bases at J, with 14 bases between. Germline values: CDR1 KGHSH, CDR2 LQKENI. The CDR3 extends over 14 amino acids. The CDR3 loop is CASSQADGYQPQHF. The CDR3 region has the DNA TGTGCCAGCTCTCAGGCGGACGGTTATCAGCCCCAGCATTTT. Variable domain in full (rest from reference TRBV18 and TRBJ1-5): NAGVMQNPRHLVRRRGQEARLRCSPMKGHSHVYWYRQLPEEGLKFMVYLQKENIIDESGMPKERFSAEFPKEGPSILRIQQVVRGDSAAYFCASSQADGYQPQHFGDGTRLSIL.

The CDR3 nucleotides are TGTGCCAGCAGTTATTCCCATCGTGGGGGGACCCACGAGCAGTACTTC. It encodes CASSYSHRGGTHEQYF. The rearrangement joins TRBV6-5 to TRBJ2-7; TRBD2 might be the D (6 bases). There are 16 residues in the CDR3. In germline, CDR1 is MNHEY, CDR2 SVGAGI. The V gene lost 3 bases and the J gene lost 5 bases, with 20 bases spanning the gap.

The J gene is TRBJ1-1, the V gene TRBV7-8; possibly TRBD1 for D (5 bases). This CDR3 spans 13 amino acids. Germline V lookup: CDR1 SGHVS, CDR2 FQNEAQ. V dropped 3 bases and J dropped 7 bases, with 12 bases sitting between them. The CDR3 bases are TGTGCCAGCAGCTTGGGGCCAGGACTTGAAGCTTTCTTT. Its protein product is CASSLGPGLEAFF.

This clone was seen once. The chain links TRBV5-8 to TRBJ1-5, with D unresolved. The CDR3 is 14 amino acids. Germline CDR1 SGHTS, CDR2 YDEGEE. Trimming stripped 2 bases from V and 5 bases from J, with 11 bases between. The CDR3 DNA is TGTGCCAGCAGCTTCAGAGGCCTCGATCAGCCCCAGCATTTT. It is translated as CASSFRGLDQPQHF.

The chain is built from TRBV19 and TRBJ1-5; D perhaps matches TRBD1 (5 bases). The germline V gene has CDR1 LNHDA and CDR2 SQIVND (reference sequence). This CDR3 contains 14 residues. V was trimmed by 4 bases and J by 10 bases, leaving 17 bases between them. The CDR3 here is CASSTGQRGPPQHF. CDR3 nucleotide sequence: TGTGCCAGTAGTACAGGACAAAGGGGCCCCCCCCAGCATTTT. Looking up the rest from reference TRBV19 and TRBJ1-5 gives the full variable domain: DGGITQSPKYLFRKEGQNVTLSCEQNLNHDAMYWYRQDPGQGLRLIYYSQIVNDFQKGDIAEGYSVSREKKESFPLTVTSAQKNPTAFYLCASSTGQRGPPQHFGDGTRLSIL.

CDR3 amino acids: CASSAGGLLEQFF. The CDR3, as DNA: TGTGCCAGTAGTGCCGGGGGGCTACTTGAGCAGTTCTTC. The chain combines TRBV19 with TRBJ2-1; maybe TRBD2 (7 bases). Germline V CDR1 and CDR2: LNHDA, SQIVND (reference sequence). The ends were cut back, 5 bases at V and 9 bases at J, with 14 bases in the middle. This CDR3 comprises 13 residues.

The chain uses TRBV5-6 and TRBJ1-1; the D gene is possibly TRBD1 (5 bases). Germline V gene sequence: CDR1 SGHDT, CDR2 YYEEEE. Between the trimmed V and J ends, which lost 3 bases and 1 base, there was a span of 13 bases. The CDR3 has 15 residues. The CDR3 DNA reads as TGTGCCAGCAGCTGGGGACCTAGCGGGAACACTGAAGCTTTCTTT. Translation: CASSWGPSGNTEAFF.

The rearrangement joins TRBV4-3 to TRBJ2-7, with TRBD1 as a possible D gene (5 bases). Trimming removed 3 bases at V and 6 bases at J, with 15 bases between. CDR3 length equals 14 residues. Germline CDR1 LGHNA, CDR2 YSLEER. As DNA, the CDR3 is TGCGCCAGCAGCCAGGGGTTCAGGGAACGCGAGCAGTACTTC. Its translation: CASSQGFREREQYF.

CDR3 protein: CASTTTGASSGNTIYF. The CDR3 DNA reads TGTGCCAGTACCACGACAGGGGCGAGCTCTGGAAACACCATATATTTT. The chain employs TRBV19 and TRBJ1-3, with 8 bases identical to TRBD1. Germline V CDR1 and CDR2: LNHDA, SQIVND (reference sequence). The V segment lost 7 bases and the J segment 0 bases; nucleotides outside the gene matches: 8. CDR3 size: 16 residues.

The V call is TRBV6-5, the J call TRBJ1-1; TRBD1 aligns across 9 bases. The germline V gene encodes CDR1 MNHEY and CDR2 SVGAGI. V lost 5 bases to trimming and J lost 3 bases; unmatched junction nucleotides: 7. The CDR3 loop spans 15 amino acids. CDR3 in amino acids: CASSTTGGPYTEAFF. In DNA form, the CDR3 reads TGTGCCAGCAGTACAACAGGGGGCCCCTACACTGAAGCTTTCTTT.

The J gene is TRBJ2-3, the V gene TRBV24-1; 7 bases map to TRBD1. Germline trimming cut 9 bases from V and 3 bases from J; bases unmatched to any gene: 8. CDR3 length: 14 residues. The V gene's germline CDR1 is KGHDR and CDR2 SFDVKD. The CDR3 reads CATSRDSGTDTQYF. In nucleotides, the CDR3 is TGTGCCACCTCCAGGGACAGTGGTACAGATACGCAGTATTTT.

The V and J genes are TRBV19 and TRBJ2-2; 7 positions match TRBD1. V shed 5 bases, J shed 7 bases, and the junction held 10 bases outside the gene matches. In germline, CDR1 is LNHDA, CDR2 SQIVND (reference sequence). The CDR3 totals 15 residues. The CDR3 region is CASSDPGQRGGELFF. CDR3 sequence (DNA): TGTGCCAGTAGTGACCCGGGACAGAGAGGCGGGGAGCTGTTTTTT.

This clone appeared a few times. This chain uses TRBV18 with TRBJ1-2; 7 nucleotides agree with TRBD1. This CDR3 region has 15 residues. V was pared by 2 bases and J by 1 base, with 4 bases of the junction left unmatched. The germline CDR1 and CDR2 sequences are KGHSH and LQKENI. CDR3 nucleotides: TGTGCCAGCTCACCATCGGGGGACAGTAACTATGGCTACACCTTC. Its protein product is CASSPSGDSNYGYTF.